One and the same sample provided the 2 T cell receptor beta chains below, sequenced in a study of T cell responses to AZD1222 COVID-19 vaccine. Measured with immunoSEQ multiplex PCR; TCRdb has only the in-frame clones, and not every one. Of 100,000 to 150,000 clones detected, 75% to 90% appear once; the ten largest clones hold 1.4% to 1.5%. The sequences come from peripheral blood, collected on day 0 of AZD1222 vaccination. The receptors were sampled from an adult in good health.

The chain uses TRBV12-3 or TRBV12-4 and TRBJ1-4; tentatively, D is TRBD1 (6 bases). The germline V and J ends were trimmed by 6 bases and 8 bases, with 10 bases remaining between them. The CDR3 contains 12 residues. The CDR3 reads CASRGAIEKLFF. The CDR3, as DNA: TGTGCCAGCAGGGGGGCGATCGAAAAACTGTTTTTT.

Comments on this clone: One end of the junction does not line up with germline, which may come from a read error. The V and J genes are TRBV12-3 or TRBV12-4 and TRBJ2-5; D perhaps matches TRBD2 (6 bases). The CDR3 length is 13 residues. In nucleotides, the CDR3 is TGTGCCAGCAGTTCCTTTATACGGGAGATCCAGTACTTC. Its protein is CASSSFIREIQYF.